This TCR beta chain was sequenced for a study of Graves' ophthalmopathy and Graves' hyperthyroidism. Looking at the study overall: Specimen type is peripheral blood, obtained at initial diagnosis before any treatment. Study conclusions and caveats: Discrimination between ophthalmopathy and stable hyperthyroidism by a 13-signature model showed 85% to 90% sensitivity and about 84% specificity.

Germline V gene data show CDR1 as SQVTM and CDR2 as ANQGSEA. The CDR3 loop spans 16 amino acids. V lost 4 bases, J lost 4 bases, and 7 bases stayed unmatched. RNA served as the template for amplifying TCR beta CDR3 regions. Second-round multiplex PCR came after a first-round RT-PCR that employed HTBI primers. TCRdb reanalysed the multiplex PCR reads using MiXCR and keeps one entry per CDR3 protein. The data show some 360,000 distinct CDR3 sequences, with roughly 17% seen just once and 2.4% held by the top ten. This clonotype appeared many times. Its antigen is still unknown. The receptor was isolated from an adult woman with stable Graves' hyperthyroidism. The specimen was peripheral blood. The chain recombines TRBV29-1 with TRBJ2-5, with TRBD2 matching over 15 bases. The CDR3 region has the DNA TGCAGCGTTGGACCGGGACTAGCGGGAGGAGGAGAGACCCAGTACTTC. Its protein product is CSVGPGLAGGGETQYF.